This T cell receptor (beta chain) was identified during a study of human T cells and chemical hapten exposure. Attachment of unique molecular identifiers to individual cDNA molecules was performed in the library. TCRdb processed the RACE reads anew with MiXCR; each CDR3 protein has one entry. The sample records about 120,000 distinct CDR3 sequences, roughly 13% being singletons. Deletions cut 3 bases from V and 3 bases from J, with 13 bases between. The CDR3 length is 15 residues. From germline, CDR1 is MGHRA and CDR2 YSYEKL. This clonotype was detected once. The target antigen is unknown. Time point meaning: patch test 1, 2 weeks after DPC sensitization. Treatment denoted: therapeutic diphenylcyclopropenone sensitization with weekly scalp DPC. Findings and limits, study-wide: Donors were affected by alopecia, so their immune reaction might vary from that of healthy individuals.

This clonotype was obtained from a man aged 18 to 30 with alopecia areata. Some clones in this sample may be carry-over from other donors' samples. The V gene is TRBV4-1, the J gene TRBJ2-3; tentative D call: TRBD1 (6 bases). Here the sequenced sample was whole blood, taken in connection with sensitization to the hapten diphenylcyclopropenone (DPC). This chain's CDR3 is CASSQAARGTDTQYF. The DNA of the CDR3 is TGCGCCAGCAGCCAGGCCGCTAGGGGGACAGATACGCAGTATTTT.